Listed here are 10 T cell receptor beta chains from one sample, sequenced in a study of T cells after yellow fever vaccination. TCRdb reprocessed the 5' RACE reads via MiXCR and lists one record per CDR3 protein. The sample shows 450,000 to 550,000 distinct CDR3 sequences, about 19% of them seen only once. The material was PBMCs, obtained 15 days after the yellow fever booster vaccination. These receptors all come from a man aged 25 to 40 who received the YFV17D yellow fever vaccine.

The V call is TRBV20-1, the J call TRBJ1-4, with TRBD1 matching 7 bases. The trim removed 5 bases at V and 8 bases at J, leaving 11 bases unmatched. The CDR3 has 14 amino acids. CDR1 is DFQATT, CDR2 SNEGSKA, per germline (reference sequence). For the CDR3, the DNA is TGCAGTGCTGCTCCCAGGGGACAGACAGAAAAACTGTTTTTT. This encodes CSAAPRGQTEKLFF.

The rearrangement links TRBV12-3 or TRBV12-4 to TRBJ1-2; no clear D gene. The V and J ends lost 5 bases and 5 bases respectively, with 18 bases between them. This CDR3 is built from 15 residues. The CDR3 sequence: CASSPLGRLGYGYTF. CDR3 nucleotide sequence: TGTGCCAGCAGTCCCCTTGGCCGCTTGGGATATGGCTACACCTTC.

This clonotype was detected a few times. The V gene is TRBV7-2, the J gene TRBJ2-3; 11 bases fit TRBD2. With V trimmed by 0 bases and J by 2 bases, 7 bases remained unmatched. Germline CDR1 and CDR2: SGHTA and FQGNSA. CDR3 size: 18 residues. In DNA, the CDR3 is TGTGCCAGCAGCTTAGCACCTCTAGCGGGAGGTCCCACAGATACGCAGTATTTT. This gives the protein CASSLAPLAGGPTDTQYF.

This clonotype was seen more than once but under ten times. The chain employs TRBV7-2 and TRBJ2-5; D is uncertain. V shed 4 bases and J shed 3 bases, with 6 bases lying between them. This CDR3 has 12 residues. The V gene's germline CDR1 is SGHTA and CDR2 FQGNSA. CDR3 region: CASSYTEETQYF. The CDR3 DNA reads as TGTGCCAGCAGCTACACGGAAGAGACCCAGTACTTC.

This clonotype showed up just a few times. The chain has TRBV7-6 and TRBJ2-7; tentatively, D is TRBD2 (6 bases). The CDR3 loop spans 12 amino acids. Germline V gene data show CDR1 as SGHVS and CDR2 as FNYEAQ. Trimming removed 8 bases at V and 2 bases at J, with 10 bases between. CDR3 nucleotide sequence: TGTGCCAGCGGGGAGGCGGCCTACGAGCAGTACTTC. Its translation is CASGEAAYEQYF.

The rearrangement links TRBV9 to TRBJ2-5, with 8 bases lining up with TRBD2. This CDR3 contains 15 residues. V lost 0 bases, J lost 5 bases, and 6 bases stayed unmatched. The V gene's germline CDR1 is SGDLS and CDR2 YYNGEE. The CDR3 DNA reads TGTGCCAGCAGCGTAGGGTGGCTAGCGGGTGAGACCCAGTACTTC. Its protein product is CASSVGWLAGETQYF.

The rearrangement joins TRBV20-1 to TRBJ1-5; no clear D. Trimming removed 3 bases from V and 5 bases from J, with 11 bases in between. The germline V gene has CDR1 DFQATT and CDR2 SNEGSKA (reference sequence). The CDR3 consists of 13 residues. CDR3 bases: TGCAGTGCTAGTAGCGGCCTAGATCAGCCCCAGCATTTT. It is translated as CSASSGLDQPQHF.

The chain is built from TRBV19 and TRBJ1-5; D is uncertain. Per the germline V gene, CDR1 is LNHDA and CDR2 is SQIVND (reference sequence). Trimming removed 5 bases at V and 6 bases at J, with 14 bases between. The CDR3 extends over 14 amino acids. CDR3 DNA sequence: TGTGCCAGTAGTCGTGAGCCGATGGGTCAGCCCCAGCATTTT. Amino acid sequence: CASSREPMGQPQHF.

This clonotype was seen only a few times. The V call is TRBV29-1, the J call TRBJ2-7, with D unclear. Trimming took off 5 bases at V and 0 bases at J, with 14 bases between the two ends. Germline-derived CDR1 and CDR2 are SQVTM and ANQGSEA. The CDR3 runs to 14 residues. In DNA form, the CDR3 reads TGCAGCGTTCAGTTGAGGCAGGACTCCTACGAGCAGTACTTC. This encodes CSVQLRQDSYEQYF.

The rearrangement links TRBV20-1 to TRBJ2-5; D is uncertain. Trimming removed 4 bases from V and 5 bases from J, with 14 bases in between. The CDR3 runs 13 residues. The V gene's germline CDR1 is DFQATT and CDR2 SNEGSKA (reference sequence). The CDR3 DNA is TGCAGTGCTACGACGGCCCCCGGGGAGACCCAGTACTTC. It yields the protein CSATTAPGETQYF.